This T cell receptor beta chain was obtained from a study of chemoradiotherapy in HPV16-positive cancers. Study-wide findings and caveats: Non-HPV-specific T cells did not expand in tumors during treatment, whereas candidate HPV-specific clones and E7-related motifs did.

About this clone itself: Antigen: not known.

Repeated repertoire sampling spanned the course of chemoradiotherapy. Clones were sequenced by immunoSEQ multiplex PCR, and TCRdb holds only the in-frame ones, with some missing. The sample lists 13,000 to 15,000 clones, 80% to 90% occurring once. This CDR3 is 13 amino acids long. Germline CDR1 LNHDA, CDR2 SQIVND (reference sequence). V was shortened by 1 base and J by 11 bases, with 14 bases between the two germline ends. This specimen consisted of blood, obtained from a patient who underwent chemoradiotherapy. The gene calls are TRBV19 and TRBJ1-1; D may be TRBD1 (5 bases). The sequence was obtained from a human donor with HPV-associated anogenital cancer. In DNA form, the CDR3 reads TGTGCCAGTAGTATAGGCAGGGAGAGTCGGGCTTTCTTT. It codes for CASSIGRESRAFF.